What follows describes a single TCR beta chain. Its antigen is undetermined. Sorted cells reached over 95% purity in every population. The CDR3 is 14 amino acids. Germline values: CDR1 LNHNV, CDR2 YYDKDF (reference sequence). Trimming left V 1 base short and J 3 bases short, with 4 bases between. This record belongs to a study of beta chain features in type 1 diabetes. Study results and limitations: Insertion counts at VDJ junctions were lower in type 1 diabetes patients, who also showed more deletions there. TCRB CDR3s were moderately but significantly shorter in Type 1 diabetes patients in all four CD4+ subsets.

Expressed TCRB transcripts got sequenced, as all isolated RNA was reverse transcribed. The table came from immunoSEQ multiplex PCR; TCRdb's copy has only in-frame clones and leaves some out. The table includes about 260,000 clones, approximately 24% detected once. Sequencing input: naive CD4+ T cells from blood. The receptor comes from a young woman with type 1 diabetes. This chain links TRBV15 with TRBJ2-6, with D uncertain. The DNA for the CDR3 is TGTGCCACCAGCAGAGCGAGTGGGGCCAACGTCCTGACTTTC. Its translation: CATSRASGANVLTF.